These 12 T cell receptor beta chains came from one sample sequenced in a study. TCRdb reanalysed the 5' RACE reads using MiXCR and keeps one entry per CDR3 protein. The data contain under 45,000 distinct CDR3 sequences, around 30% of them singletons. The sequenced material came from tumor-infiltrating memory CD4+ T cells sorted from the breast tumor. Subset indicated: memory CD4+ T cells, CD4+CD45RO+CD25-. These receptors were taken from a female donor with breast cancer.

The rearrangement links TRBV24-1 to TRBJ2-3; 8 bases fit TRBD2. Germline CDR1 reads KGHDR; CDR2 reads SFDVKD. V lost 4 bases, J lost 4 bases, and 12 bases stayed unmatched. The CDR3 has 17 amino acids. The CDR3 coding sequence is TGTGCCACCAGTGAATTGGGGTCTGCGGGAGGAGCAGATACGCAGTATTTT. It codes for CATSELGSAGGADTQYF.

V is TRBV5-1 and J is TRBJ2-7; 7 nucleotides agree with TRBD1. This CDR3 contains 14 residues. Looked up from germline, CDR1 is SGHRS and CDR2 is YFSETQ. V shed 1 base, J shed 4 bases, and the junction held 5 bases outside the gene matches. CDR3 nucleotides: TGCGCCAGCAGCTTGAAGGGACAGCCTTACGAGCAGTACTTC. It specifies CASSLKGQPYEQYF.

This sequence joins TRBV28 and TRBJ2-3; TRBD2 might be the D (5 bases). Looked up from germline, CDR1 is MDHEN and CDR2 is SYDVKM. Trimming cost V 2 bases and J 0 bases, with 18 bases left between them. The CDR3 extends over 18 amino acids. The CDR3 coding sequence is TGTGCCAGCAGTTTAGCCCAAGGCGGGTACCCTAGCACAGATACGCAGTATTTT. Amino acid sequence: CASSLAQGGYPSTDTQYF. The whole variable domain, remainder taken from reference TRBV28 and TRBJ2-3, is DVKVTQSSRYLVKRTGEKVFLECVQDMDHENMFWYRQDPGLGLRLIYFSYDVKMKEKGDIPEGYSVSREKKERFSLILESASTNQTSMYLCASSLAQGGYPSTDTQYFGPGTRLTVL.

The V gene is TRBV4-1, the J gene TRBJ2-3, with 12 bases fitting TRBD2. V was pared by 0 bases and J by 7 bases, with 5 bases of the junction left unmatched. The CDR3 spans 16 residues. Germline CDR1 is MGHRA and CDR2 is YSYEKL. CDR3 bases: TGCGCCAGCAGCCAAGATTATCTAGCGGGGGGGAATACGCAGTATTTT. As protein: CASSQDYLAGGNTQYF.

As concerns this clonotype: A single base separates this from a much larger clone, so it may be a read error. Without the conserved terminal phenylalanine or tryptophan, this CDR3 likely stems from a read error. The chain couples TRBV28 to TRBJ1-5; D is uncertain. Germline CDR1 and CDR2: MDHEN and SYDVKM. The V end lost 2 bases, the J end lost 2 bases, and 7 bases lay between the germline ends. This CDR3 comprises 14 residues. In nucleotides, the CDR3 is TGTGCCAGCAGTTTACGACGGGGCAATCAGCCCCAGCATTAT. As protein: CASSLRRGNQPQHY.

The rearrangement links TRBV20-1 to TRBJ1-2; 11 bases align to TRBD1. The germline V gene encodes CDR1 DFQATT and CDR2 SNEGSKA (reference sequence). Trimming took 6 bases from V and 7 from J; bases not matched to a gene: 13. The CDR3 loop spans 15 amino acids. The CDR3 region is CSAEPGQGEVSGYTF. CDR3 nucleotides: TGCAGTGCAGAACCGGGACAGGGGGAGGTCAGTGGCTACACCTTC.

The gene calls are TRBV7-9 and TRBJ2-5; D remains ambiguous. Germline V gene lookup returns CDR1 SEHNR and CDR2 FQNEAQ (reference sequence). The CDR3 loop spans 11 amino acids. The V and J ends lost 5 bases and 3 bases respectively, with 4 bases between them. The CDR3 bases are TGTGCCAGCAGCGTAAAAGAGACCCAGTACTTC. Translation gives CASSVKETQYF.

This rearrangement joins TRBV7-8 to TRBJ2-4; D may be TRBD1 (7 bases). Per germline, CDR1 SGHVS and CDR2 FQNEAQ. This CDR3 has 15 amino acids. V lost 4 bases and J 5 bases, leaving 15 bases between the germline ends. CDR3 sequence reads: CASSSSGGPENIQYF. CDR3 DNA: TGTGCCAGCAGCTCATCAGGGGGGCCTGAAAACATTCAGTACTTC.

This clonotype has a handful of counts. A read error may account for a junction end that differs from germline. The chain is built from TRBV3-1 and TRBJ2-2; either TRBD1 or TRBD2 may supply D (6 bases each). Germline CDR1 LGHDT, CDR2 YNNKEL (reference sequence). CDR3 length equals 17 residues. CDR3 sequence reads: CASSQEPSLGGTGELVF. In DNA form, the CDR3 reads TGTGCCAGCAGCCAAGAGCCGTCTCTAGGGGGGACCGGGGAGCTGGTTTTT. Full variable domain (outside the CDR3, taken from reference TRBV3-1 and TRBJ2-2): DTAVSQTPKYLVTQMGNDKSIKCEQNLGHDTMYWYKQDSKKFLKIMFSYNNKELIINETVPNRFSPKSPDKAHLNLHINSLELGDSAVYFCASSQEPSLGGTGELVFGEGSRLTVL.

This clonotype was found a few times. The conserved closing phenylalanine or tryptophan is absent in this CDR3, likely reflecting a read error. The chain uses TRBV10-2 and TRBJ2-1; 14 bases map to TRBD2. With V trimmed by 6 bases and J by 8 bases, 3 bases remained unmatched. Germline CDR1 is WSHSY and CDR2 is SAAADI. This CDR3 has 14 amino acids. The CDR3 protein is CASSRLAGGDEQFL. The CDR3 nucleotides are TGCGCCAGCAGCCGACTAGCGGGAGGGGATGAGCAGTTCTTA.

CDR3 coding DNA: TGTGCCAGCAGCGCCCGGGGCTCTAACACAGATACGCAGTATTTT. Residues: CASSARGSNTDTQYF. The V and J genes are TRBV5-4 and TRBJ2-3; the D gene could be TRBD1 or TRBD2 (5 bases each). Trimming took off 4 bases at V and 2 bases at J, with 14 bases between the two ends. The CDR3 consists of 15 residues. Germline V gene lookup returns CDR1 SGHNT and CDR2 YYREEE (reference sequence).

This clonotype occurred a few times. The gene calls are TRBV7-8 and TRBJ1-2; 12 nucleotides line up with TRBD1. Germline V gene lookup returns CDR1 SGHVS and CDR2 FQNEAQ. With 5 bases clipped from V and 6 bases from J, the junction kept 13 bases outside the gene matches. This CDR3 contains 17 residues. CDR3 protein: CASSARDRGHKGNGYTF. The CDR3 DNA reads TGTGCCAGCAGCGCCCGGGACAGGGGGCACAAAGGCAATGGCTACACCTTC.